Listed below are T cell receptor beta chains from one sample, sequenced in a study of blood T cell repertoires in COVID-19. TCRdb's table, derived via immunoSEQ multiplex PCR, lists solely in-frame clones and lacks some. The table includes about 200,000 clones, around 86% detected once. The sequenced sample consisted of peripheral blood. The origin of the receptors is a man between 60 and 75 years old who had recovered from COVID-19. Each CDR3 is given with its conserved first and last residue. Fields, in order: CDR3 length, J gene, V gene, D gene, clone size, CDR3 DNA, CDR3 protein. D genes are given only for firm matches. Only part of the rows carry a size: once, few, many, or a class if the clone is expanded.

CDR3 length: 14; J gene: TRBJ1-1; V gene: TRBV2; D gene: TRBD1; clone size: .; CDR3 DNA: TGTGCCAGCAGCATCACAGGGGTCTCGACTGAAGCTTTCTTT; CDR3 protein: CASSITGVSTEAFF
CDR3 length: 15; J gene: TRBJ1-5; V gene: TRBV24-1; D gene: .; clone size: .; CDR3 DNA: TGTGCCACCAGTCCCAGGGGACCGAGCAATCAGCCCCAGCATTTT; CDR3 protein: CATSPRGPSNQPQHF
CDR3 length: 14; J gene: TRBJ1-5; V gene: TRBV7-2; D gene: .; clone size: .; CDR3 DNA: TGTGCCAGCAGCTTAGACAGGCCCTCTTGGCCCCAGCATTTT; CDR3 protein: CASSLDRPSWPQHF
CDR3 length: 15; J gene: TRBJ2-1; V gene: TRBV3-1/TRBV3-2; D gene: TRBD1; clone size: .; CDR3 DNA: TGTGCCAGCAGCCGACAGGGATCGGGGTACAATGAGCAGTTCTTC; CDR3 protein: CASSRQGSGYNEQFF
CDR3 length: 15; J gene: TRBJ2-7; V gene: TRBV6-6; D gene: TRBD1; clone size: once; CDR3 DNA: TGTGCCAGCGTTACTCCGACAGGGGGTTCCTCCGAGCAGTACTTC; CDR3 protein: CASVTPTGGSSEQYF
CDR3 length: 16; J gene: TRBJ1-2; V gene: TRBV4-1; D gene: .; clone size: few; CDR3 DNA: TGCGCCAGCAGCTCCCCACGGGAGGGGGAATGGGATGGCTACACCTTC; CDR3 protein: CASSSPREGEWDGYTF
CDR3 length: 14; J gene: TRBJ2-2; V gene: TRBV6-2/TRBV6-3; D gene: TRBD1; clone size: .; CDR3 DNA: TGTGCCAGCAGTTACTCGACAGGGTCCGGGGAGCTGTTTTTT; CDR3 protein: CASSYSTGSGELFF
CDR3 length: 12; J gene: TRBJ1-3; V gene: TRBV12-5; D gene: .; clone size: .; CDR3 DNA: TGTGCTAGTGCCCTGGGGGGGAACACCATATATTTT; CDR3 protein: CASALGGNTIYF
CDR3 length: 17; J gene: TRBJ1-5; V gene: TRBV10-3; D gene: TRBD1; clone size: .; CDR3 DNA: TGTGCCATCAGTGAGAGTAGTGGGCGACAGGGTGATCAGCCCCAGCATTTT; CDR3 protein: CAISESSGRQGDQPQHF
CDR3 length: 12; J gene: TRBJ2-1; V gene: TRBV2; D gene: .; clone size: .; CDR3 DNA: TGTGCCAGCACCGAAGGAGGGAATGAGCAGTTCTTC; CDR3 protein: CASTEGGNEQFF
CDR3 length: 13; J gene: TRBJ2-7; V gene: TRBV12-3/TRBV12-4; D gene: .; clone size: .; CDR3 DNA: TGTGCCAGCAGTCGTACCCAGGGCTACGAGCAGTACTTC; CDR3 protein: CASSRTQGYEQYF
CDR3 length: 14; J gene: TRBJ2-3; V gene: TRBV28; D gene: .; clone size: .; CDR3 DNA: TGTGCCAGCAGGGGGCACAGGGTAACAGATACGCAGTATTTT; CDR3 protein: CASRGHRVTDTQYF
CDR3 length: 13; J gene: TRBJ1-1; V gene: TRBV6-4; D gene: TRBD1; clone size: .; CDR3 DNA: TGTGCCAGCAGTACGGGACAGTCCACTGAAGCTTTCTTT; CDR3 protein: CASSTGQSTEAFF
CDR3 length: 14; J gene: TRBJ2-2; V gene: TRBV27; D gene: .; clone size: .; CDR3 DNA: TGTGCCAGCAGTTTGGGTAGCTGGACCGGGGAGCTGTTTTTT; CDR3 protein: CASSLGSWTGELFF
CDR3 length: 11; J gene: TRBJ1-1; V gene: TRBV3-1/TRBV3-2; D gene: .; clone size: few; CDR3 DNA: TGTGCCAGCAGGGCGAGGGATGAAGCTTTCTTT; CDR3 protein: CASRARDEAFF
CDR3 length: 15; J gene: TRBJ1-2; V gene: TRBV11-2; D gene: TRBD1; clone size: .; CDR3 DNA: TGTGCCAGCAGCCTAAATCAGGGGGCTAACTATGGCTACACCTTC; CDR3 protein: CASSLNQGANYGYTF
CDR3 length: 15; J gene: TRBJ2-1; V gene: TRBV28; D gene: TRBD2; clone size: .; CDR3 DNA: TGTGCCAGCAGCCGGGGGGGGATCCAAGTGGGTGAGCAGTTCTTC; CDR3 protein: CASSRGGIQVGEQFF
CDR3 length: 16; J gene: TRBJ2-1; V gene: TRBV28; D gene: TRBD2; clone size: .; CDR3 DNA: TGTGCCAGCAGTTCCCTCGGGGGGAGCTCCTACAATGAGCAGTTCTTC; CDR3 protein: CASSSLGGSSYNEQFF
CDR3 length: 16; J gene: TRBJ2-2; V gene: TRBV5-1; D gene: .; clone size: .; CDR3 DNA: TGCGCCAGCAGCTTGGTCCCGGGTCTGAACACCGGGGAGCTGTTTTTT; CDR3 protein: CASSLVPGLNTGELFF
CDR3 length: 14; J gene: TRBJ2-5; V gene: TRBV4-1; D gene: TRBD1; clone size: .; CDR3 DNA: TGCGCCAGCAGCCAGGGGACAGCCCAAGAGACCCAGTACTTC; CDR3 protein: CASSQGTAQETQYF
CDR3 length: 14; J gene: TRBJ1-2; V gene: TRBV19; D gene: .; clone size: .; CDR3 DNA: TGTGCCAGTAGTATAGCGCAGGGACTGAGTGGCTACACCTTC; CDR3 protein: CASSIAQGLSGYTF
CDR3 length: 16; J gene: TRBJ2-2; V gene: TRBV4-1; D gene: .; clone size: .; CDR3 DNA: TGCGCCAGCAGCCAAGGGGGGCTCGTTCTCACCGGGGAGCTGTTTTTT; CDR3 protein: CASSQGGLVLTGELFF
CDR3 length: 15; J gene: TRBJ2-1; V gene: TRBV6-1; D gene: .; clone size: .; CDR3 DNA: TGTGCCAGCAGTGATTACCGCCGGTCCTACAATGAGCAGTTCTTC; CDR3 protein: CASSDYRRSYNEQFF
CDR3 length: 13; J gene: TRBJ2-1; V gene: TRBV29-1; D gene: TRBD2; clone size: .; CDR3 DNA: TGCAGCGTGGGGACTAGCGGGAGGGGTGAGCAGTTCTTC; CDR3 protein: CSVGTSGRGEQFF
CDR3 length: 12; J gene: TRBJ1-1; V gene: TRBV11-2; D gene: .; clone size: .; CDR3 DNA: TGTGCCAGCAGCTTAGATTACAGTGAAGCTTTCTTT; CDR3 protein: CASSLDYSEAFF
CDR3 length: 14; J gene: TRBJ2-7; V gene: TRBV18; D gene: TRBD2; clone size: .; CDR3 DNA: TGTGCCAGCTCCATAGCGGGAGGGTCCTACGAGCAGTACTTC; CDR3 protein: CASSIAGGSYEQYF
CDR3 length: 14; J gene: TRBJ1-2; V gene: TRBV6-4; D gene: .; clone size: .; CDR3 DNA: TGTGCCAGCAGTCCTATGGGGGGGAACTATGGCTACACCTTC; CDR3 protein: CASSPMGGNYGYTF
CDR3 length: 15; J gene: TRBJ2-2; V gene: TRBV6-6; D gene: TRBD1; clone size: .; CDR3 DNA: TGTGCCAGCAGTTCAGGAACAGGGGACACCGGGGAGCTGTTTTTT; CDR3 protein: CASSSGTGDTGELFF
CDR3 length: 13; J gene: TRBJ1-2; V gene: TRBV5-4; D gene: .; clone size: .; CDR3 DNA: TGTGCCAGCAGCTCCAAGGGCAGGGAAAGCTACACCTTC; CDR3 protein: CASSSKGRESYTF
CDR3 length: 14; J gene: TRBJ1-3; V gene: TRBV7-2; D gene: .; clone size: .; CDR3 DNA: TGTGCCAGCAGCCGCGGAGGGGTGGGAAACACCATATATTTT; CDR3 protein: CASSRGGVGNTIYF
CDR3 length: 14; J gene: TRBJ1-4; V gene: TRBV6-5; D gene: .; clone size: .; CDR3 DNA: TGTGCCAGCAGTCGACTCCCGTCTAATGAAAAACTGTTTTTT; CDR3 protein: CASSRLPSNEKLFF
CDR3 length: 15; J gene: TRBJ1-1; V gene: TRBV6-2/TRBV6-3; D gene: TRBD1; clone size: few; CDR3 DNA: TGTGCCAGCAGTCGGGGGGACAGGGGGCGGACTGAAGCTTTCTTT; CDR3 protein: CASSRGDRGRTEAFF
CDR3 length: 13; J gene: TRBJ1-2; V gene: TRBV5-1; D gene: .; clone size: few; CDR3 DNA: TGCGCCAGCAGCCAGAACGACGGGAGGGGCTACACCTTC; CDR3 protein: CASSQNDGRGYTF
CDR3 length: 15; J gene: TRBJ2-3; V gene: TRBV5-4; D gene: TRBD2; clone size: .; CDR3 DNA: TGTGCCAGCAGCTTGGCTGCGGGGGGCACAGATACGCAGTATTTT; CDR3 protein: CASSLAAGGTDTQYF
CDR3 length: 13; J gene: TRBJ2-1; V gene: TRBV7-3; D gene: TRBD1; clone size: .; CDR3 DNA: TGTGCCAGCAGCGTACAGGGGACAAGTGAGCAGTTCTTC; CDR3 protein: CASSVQGTSEQFF
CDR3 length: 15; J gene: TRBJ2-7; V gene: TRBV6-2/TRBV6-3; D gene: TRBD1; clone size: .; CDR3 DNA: TGTGCCAGCAGTTACGGGACAGTCCCACCCTACGAGCAGTACTTC; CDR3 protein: CASSYGTVPPYEQYF
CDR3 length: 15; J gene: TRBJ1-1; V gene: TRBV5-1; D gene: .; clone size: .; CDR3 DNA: TGCGCCAGCAGCTCCGAGATCTTCGGTGACACTGAAGCTTTCTTT; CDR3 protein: CASSSEIFGDTEAFF
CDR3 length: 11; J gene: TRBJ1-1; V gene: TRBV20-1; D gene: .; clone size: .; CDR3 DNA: TGCAGTGCTAGCAAGGGGACTGAAGCTTTCTTT; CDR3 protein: CSASKGTEAFF
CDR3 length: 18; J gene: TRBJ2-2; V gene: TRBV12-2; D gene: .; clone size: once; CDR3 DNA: TGTGCAAGTCGCTTAGCGGGGGCCTCAGGGGGCGGTACCGGGGAGCTGTTTTTT; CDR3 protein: CASRLAGASGGGTGELFF
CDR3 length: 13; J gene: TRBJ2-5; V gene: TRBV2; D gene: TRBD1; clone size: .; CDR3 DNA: TGTGCCAGCATCCGAGACAGGGATGAGACCCAGTACTTC; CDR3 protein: CASIRDRDETQYF
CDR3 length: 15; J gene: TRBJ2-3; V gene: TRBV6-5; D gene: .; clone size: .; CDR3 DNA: TGTGCCAGCAGTTACTCCGGTGAGGTCACAGATACGCAGTATTTT; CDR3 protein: CASSYSGEVTDTQYF
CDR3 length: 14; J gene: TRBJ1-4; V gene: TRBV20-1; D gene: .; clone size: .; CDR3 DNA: TGCAGTGCTAGTAACAGGGCTCGGGGTGAAAAACTGTTTTTT; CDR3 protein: CSASNRARGEKLFF
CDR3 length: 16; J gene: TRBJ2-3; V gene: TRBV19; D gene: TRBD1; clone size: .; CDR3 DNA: TGTGCCAGTAGTCGTATCAGGACAGGGTTCACAGATACGCAGTATTTT; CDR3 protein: CASSRIRTGFTDTQYF
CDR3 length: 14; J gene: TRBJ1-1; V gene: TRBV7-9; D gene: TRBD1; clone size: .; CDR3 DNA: TGTGCCAGCAGAGCTGGACAGGGAAGAACTGAAGCTTTCTTT; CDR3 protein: CASRAGQGRTEAFF
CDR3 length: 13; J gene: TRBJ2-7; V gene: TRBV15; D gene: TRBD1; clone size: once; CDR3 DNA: TGTGCCACCAGCAGTCGACAGGGACGCGAGCAGTACTTC; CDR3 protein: CATSSRQGREQYF
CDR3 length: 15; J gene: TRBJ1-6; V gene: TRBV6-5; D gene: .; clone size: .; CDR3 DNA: TGTGCCAGCAGTTACCTAGGACTGGATTATTCACCCCTCCACTTT; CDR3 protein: CASSYLGLDYSPLHF
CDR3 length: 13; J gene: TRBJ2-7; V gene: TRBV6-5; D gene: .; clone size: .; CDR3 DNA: TGTGCCAGCAGACCCGGACTTTCCTACGAGCAGTACTTC; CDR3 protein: CASRPGLSYEQYF
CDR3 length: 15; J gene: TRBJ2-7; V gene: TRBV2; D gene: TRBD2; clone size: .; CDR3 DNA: TGTGCCAGCAGTGGGCAGGGACTAGTCTCCTACGAGCAGTACTTC; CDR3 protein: CASSGQGLVSYEQYF
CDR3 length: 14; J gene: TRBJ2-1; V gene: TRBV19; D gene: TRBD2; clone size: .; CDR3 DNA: TGTGCCAGTAGGGCGGGAGCGTCCTACAATGAGCAGTTCTTC; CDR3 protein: CASRAGASYNEQFF
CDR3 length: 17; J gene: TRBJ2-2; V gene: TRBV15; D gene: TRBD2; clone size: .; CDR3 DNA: TGTGCCACCAGCAGAGTCCGACTAGCGGGTAACACCGGGGAGCTGTTTTTT; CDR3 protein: CATSRVRLAGNTGELFF
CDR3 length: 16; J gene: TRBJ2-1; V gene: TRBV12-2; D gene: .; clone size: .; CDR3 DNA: TGTGCAAGTCGCTTAGGGCTGGGACTAGCAAACATAGAGCAGTTCTTC; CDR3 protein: CASRLGLGLANIEQFF
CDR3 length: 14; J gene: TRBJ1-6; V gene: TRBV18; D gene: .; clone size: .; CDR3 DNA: TGTGCCAGCTCCCCGACCCGAGGCGGTTCACCCCTCCACTTT; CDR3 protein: CASSPTRGGSPLHF
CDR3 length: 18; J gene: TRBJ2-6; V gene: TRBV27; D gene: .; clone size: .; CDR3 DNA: TGTGCCAGCAGTTTGGAGAGCCCGAAAGTCTCTGGGGCCAACGTCCTGACTTTC; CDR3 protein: CASSLESPKVSGANVLTF
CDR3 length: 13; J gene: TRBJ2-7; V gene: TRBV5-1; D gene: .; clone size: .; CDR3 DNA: TGCGCCAGCAGCGGCGTACAGGGCTACGAGCAGTACTTC; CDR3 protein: CASSGVQGYEQYF
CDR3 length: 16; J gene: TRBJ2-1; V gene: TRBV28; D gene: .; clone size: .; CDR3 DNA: TGTGCCAGCAGCCCACCCACTAGGAGCTCCTACAATGAGCAGTTCTTC; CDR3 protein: CASSPPTRSSYNEQFF
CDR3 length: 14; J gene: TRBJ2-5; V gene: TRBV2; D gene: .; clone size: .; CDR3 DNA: TGTGCCAGCAAAAAGGACTTGTACCAAGAGACCCAGTACTTC; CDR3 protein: CASKKDLYQETQYF
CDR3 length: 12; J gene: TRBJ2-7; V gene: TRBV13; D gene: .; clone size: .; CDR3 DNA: TGTGCCAGCAGCCGGAGCTCCTACGAGCAGTACTTC; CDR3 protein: CASSRSSYEQYF
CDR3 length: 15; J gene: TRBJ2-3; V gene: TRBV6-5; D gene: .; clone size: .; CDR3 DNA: TGTGCCAGCAGTCCCGGTTATTCTAGCACAGATACGCAGTATTTT; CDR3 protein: CASSPGYSSTDTQYF